This T cell receptor (beta chain) emerged from a study of T-cell reconstitution after alpha-beta-depleted transplantation in children. Study findings and constraints: T-cell counts and diversity at one year following transplant were attributed mainly to newly produced T cells. Approximately two months post-transplant, alpha-beta T cells reportedly originated from several hundred expanded graft clones. Surviving recipient T cells and thymic progenitors underlay high day-60 TCRbeta diversity in some patients.

Note on this clonotype: Its antigen is not identified.

Germline CDR1 reads SGHDT; CDR2 reads YYEEEE. The CDR3 is 16 residues long. Trimming cost V 4 bases and J 4 bases, with 20 bases left between them. Unique molecular identifiers were used to barcode this TCRbeta library. TCRdb ran MiXCR on the PCR reads and lists one entry per CDR3 protein. The sample holds 670,000 or so distinct CDR3 sequences, around 13% seen once. The sample in question was PBMCs, obtained before TCRalphabeta/CD19-depleted stem cell transplant. This receptor was obtained from a girl aged 2-15 years with congenital amegakaryocytic thrombocytopenia, due to receive a stem cell transplant. V is TRBV5-6 and J is TRBJ1-2; D gene ambiguous. In nucleotides, the CDR3 is TGTGCCAGCAGCCCGTCCGGGCAGCCGATCCCCTATGGCTACACCTTC. This codes for CASSPSGQPIPYGYTF. The whole variable domain, filled in from reference TRBV5-6 and TRBJ1-2, reads DAGVTQSPTHLIKTRGQQVTLRCSPKSGHDTVSWYQQALGQGPQFIFQYYEEEERQRGNFPDRFSGHQFPNYSSELNVNALLLGDSALYLCASSPSGQPIPYGYTFGSGTRLTVV.